This T cell receptor (beta chain) appears in the sequencing data of a study of cytomegalovirus exposure and HLA in healthy donors. Concerning this clone: The antigen remains undetermined.

Regarding the study as a whole: An analysis done earlier found most TCR beta V segments productive about 87% or about 30% of the time. Per published reports, the classifier diagnosed cytomegalovirus status with high specificity and sensitivity. The authors judged a highly shared variant cluster likely a sequencing artifact.

PCR employed 60 Vbeta and 13 Jbeta primers. Sequencing used immunoSEQ multiplex PCR; TCRdb keeps in-frame clones, though not all of them. The profile shows 150,000 or so clones, 84% of them singletons. Trimming took off 4 bases at V and 0 bases at J, with 11 bases between the two ends. The V gene's germline CDR1 is SGHRS and CDR2 YFSETQ. There are 15 residues in the CDR3. The sequenced material came from PBMCs. The rearrangement joins TRBV5-1 to TRBJ1-5; weak D call: TRBD1 (5 bases). The TCR originated in a man younger than 40 in good health and CMV-seronegative. The CDR3 region is CASSLQGDSNQPQHF. The CDR3 bases are TGCGCCAGCAGCCTTCAAGGGGATAGCAATCAGCCCCAGCATTTT.